The 8 T cell receptor beta chains presented below share a single source sample, sequenced in a study of radiotherapy plus CTLA-4 blockade in lung cancer. Generated by immunoSEQ multiplex PCR, the TCRdb table keeps only in-frame clones and is missing some. The data contain about 53,000 clones, about 83% of them singletons. Sequencing was performed on peripheral blood, taken from a patient treated with radiotherapy plus ipilimumab. All receptors come from a human donor with non-small cell lung cancer whose response to radiotherapy plus ipilimumab could not be evaluated.

The J gene is TRBJ1-1, the V gene TRBV18, with D possibly TRBD1 on 5 matching bases. Trimming cost V 2 bases and J 1 base, with 8 bases left between them. The germline V gene encodes CDR1 KGHSH and CDR2 LQKENI. The CDR3 covers 14 residues. CDR3 amino acids: CASSPGAANTEAFF. The CDR3 DNA sequence: TGTGCCAGCTCACCAGGGGCAGCGAACACTGAAGCTTTCTTT.

This clone was detected a few times. The chain carries TRBV7-6 and TRBJ1-4, with D possibly TRBD1 on 6 matching bases. Germline V CDR1 and CDR2: SGHVS, FNYEAQ. This CDR3 has 13 amino acids. V was pared by 6 bases and J by 6 bases, with 11 bases between. CDR3: CASRQGLDEKLFF. In nucleotides, the CDR3 is TGTGCCAGCAGACAGGGATTGGATGAAAAACTGTTTTTT.

The chain carries TRBV11-3 and TRBJ2-2; no clear D gene. From germline, CDR1 is SGHNT and CDR2 YENEEA. V was shortened by 4 bases and J by 7 bases, with 10 bases between the two germline ends. This CDR3 has 13 amino acids. In DNA, the CDR3 is TGTGCCAGCAGCTCCTATTATGGCGGGGAGCTGTTTTTT. It codes for CASSSYYGGELFF.

V is TRBV2 and J is TRBJ2-1; D possibly corresponds to TRBD1 (5 bases). CDR1 is SNHLY and CDR2 is FYNNEI in the germline V gene. The CDR3 is 16 residues long. Trimming cost V 2 bases and J 0 bases, with 11 bases left between them. DNA of the CDR3: TGTGCCAGCAGTGAAAGGGGTCTAGTCTCCTACAATGAGCAGTTCTTC. This sequence encodes CASSERGLVSYNEQFF.

This clone was observed a handful of times. The chain employs TRBV5-6 and TRBJ2-1, with 13 bases that match TRBD2. The CDR3 sequence is 16 residues long. The V gene end was trimmed by 4 bases and the J gene end by 4 bases; junction bases not matched to a gene: 5. Germline V gene lookup returns CDR1 SGHDT and CDR2 YYEEEE. The CDR3 nucleotides are TGTGCCAGCAGCGTACGACTAGCGGGGGGATACAATGAGCAGTTCTTC. Amino acid sequence: CASSVRLAGGYNEQFF.

This chain links TRBV19 with TRBJ1-4, with 9 bases that match TRBD1. The V gene end was trimmed by 5 bases and the J gene end by 7 bases; junction bases not matched to a gene: 8. The germline gives CDR1 LNHDA, CDR2 SQIVND (reference sequence). There are 15 residues in the CDR3. The CDR3 is CASSWGTGWIEKLFF. The CDR3 nucleotides read TGTGCCAGTAGTTGGGGGACAGGGTGGATTGAAAAACTGTTTTTT.

The V gene is TRBV7-9, the J gene TRBJ2-1; 7 nucleotides line up with TRBD1. V trimming: 6 bases; J trimming: 1 base; junction bases outside the gene matches: 6. The CDR3 spans 15 residues. Germline assignment: CDR1 SEHNR and CDR2 FQNEAQ (reference sequence). The CDR3 sequence is CASRQQGSSYNEQFF. The CDR3 nucleotides are TGTGCCAGCAGGCAACAGGGGAGTTCCTACAATGAGCAGTTCTTC. The variable domain in full, with the rest retrieved from reference TRBV7-9 and TRBJ2-1, is DTGVSQNPRHKITKRGQNVTFRCDPISEHNRLYWYRQTLGQGPEFLTYFQNEAQLEKSRLLSDRFSAERPKGSFSTLEIQRTEQGDSAMYLCASRQQGSSYNEQFFGPGTRLTVL.

V and J are TRBV9 and TRBJ2-5, with TRBD1 as a possible D gene (6 bases). The CDR3 extends over 14 amino acids. V lost 1 base to trimming and J lost 7 bases, with 14 bases between them. Germline lookup yields CDR1 SGDLS and CDR2 YYNGEE. DNA for the CDR3: TGTGCCAGCAGCGTACAGGGGCTAGCAGGGACCCAGTACTTC. Amino acid sequence: CASSVQGLAGTQYF.